These 19 T cell receptor beta chains originate from one sample sequenced in a study of blood T cell repertoires in COVID-19. Libraries were prepared by immunoSEQ multiplex PCR; TCRdb keeps only in-frame clonotypes and omits some of them. The sample has about 100,000 clones, roughly 80% seen once. What was sequenced was peripheral blood. The receptors derive from a middle-aged man with active or convalescent COVID-19.

The chain carries TRBV30 and TRBJ2-5, with 14 bases identical to TRBD2. The trim removed 2 bases at V and 7 bases at J, leaving 6 bases unmatched. The V gene's germline CDR1 is GTSNPN and CDR2 SVGIG (reference sequence). This CDR3 contains 15 residues. Written as DNA, the CDR3 is TGTGCCTGGAGTCAGACTAGCGGGAGGGGGACGACCCAGTACTTC. Protein: CAWSQTSGRGTTQYF. Full variable domain (outside the CDR3, taken from reference TRBV30 and TRBJ2-5): SQTIHQWPATLVQPVGSPLSLECTVEGTSNPNLYWYRQAAGRGLQLLFYSVGIGQISSEVPQNLSASRPQDRQFILSSKKLLLSDSGFYLCAWSQTSGRGTTQYFGPGTRLLVL.

The chain is built from TRBV19 and TRBJ1-3; tentatively, D is TRBD1 (5 bases). This CDR3 is built from 15 residues. V lost 0 bases and J lost 3, with 9 bases in between. Germline V CDR1 and CDR2: LNHDA, SQIVND (reference sequence). CDR3 amino acids: CASSIEAGLGNTIYF. Written as DNA, the CDR3 is TGTGCCAGTAGTATAGAGGCGGGGCTTGGAAACACCATATATTTT. Looking up the rest from reference TRBV19 and TRBJ1-3 gives the full variable domain: DGGITQSPKYLFRKEGQNVTLSCEQNLNHDAMYWYRQDPGQGLRLIYYSQIVNDFQKGDIAEGYSVSREKKESFPLTVTSAQKNPTAFYLCASSIEAGLGNTIYFGEGSWLTVV.

The chain couples TRBV6-4 to TRBJ2-3, with TRBD1 matching over 11 bases. The germline V gene encodes CDR1 MRHNA and CDR2 SNTAGT. The length of the CDR3 is 15 residues. Trimming at V came to 2 bases and at J to 9 bases, leaving 7 bases not matched to a gene. The CDR3 sequence: CASSDGQGALSTQYF. The DNA for the CDR3 is TGTGCCAGCAGTGACGGACAGGGGGCTCTATCAACGCAGTATTTT.

This clone has a single count. The chain employs TRBV24-1 and TRBJ2-7; 10 bases are a match to TRBD2. After removal of 7 bases from V and 4 bases from J, the junction contained 6 bases not matched to a gene. CDR3 length equals 14 residues. Per the germline V gene, CDR1 is KGHDR and CDR2 is SFDVKD. The CDR3: CATRDSSGSYEQYF. The CDR3 DNA sequence: TGTGCCACCAGAGACTCTAGCGGGAGTTACGAGCAGTACTTC.

The chain employs TRBV10-3 and TRBJ2-5; 11 bases fit TRBD1. V gave up 7 bases and J gave up 5 bases; unmatched junction bases: 6. Germline-derived CDR1 and CDR2 are ENHRY and SYGVKD. The CDR3 has 14 amino acids. CDR3 protein: CAIKGTGGLETQYF. DNA for the CDR3: TGTGCCATCAAAGGGACAGGGGGACTCGAGACCCAGTACTTC.

The chain combines TRBV24-1 with TRBJ1-1, with D possibly TRBD1 on 5 matching bases. Germline values: CDR1 KGHDR, CDR2 SFDVKD. Trimming stripped 6 bases from V and 7 bases from J, with 11 bases between. The CDR3 loop spans 12 amino acids. The CDR3 sequence is CATSPGQGEAFF. The CDR3 coding sequence is TGTGCCACCAGTCCGGGTCAGGGTGAAGCTTTCTTT.

This rearrangement joins TRBV5-8 to TRBJ2-3; perhaps TRBD2 as D (6 bases). There are 14 residues in the CDR3. Germline V gives CDR1 SGHTS, CDR2 YDEGEE. Trimming shortened V by 3 bases and J by 1 base, and 9 bases separated the two germline ends. CDR3: CASSSRGRTDTQYF. For the CDR3, the DNA is TGTGCCAGCAGCTCGCGGGGACGCACAGATACGCAGTATTTT.

V is TRBV11-3 and J is TRBJ2-5; 11 bases align to TRBD2. Trimming cost V 6 bases and J 2 bases; bases outside gene matches: 11. CDR1 is SGHNT and CDR2 is YENEEA in the germline V gene. The length of the CDR3 is 17 residues. For the CDR3, the DNA is TGTGCCAGCAGGGGGACTAGCGGCAATTCCCGACAAGAGACCCAGTACTTC. Translating it yields CASRGTSGNSRQETQYF.

This CDR3 reads CASSPSWGGRTGGLEQYF. The CDR3 DNA reads TGTGCCAGCAGCCCCAGTTGGGGAGGAAGGACAGGGGGTCTCGAGCAGTACTTC. The rearrangement joins TRBV13 to TRBJ2-7; 10 nucleotides match TRBD1. With 5 bases clipped from V and 6 bases from J, the junction kept 19 bases outside the gene matches. The CDR3 totals 18 residues. CDR1 is PRHDT, CDR2 FYEKMQ, per germline (reference sequence).

The table lists this clone with a count of one. The chain uses TRBV4-2 and TRBJ1-3, with 7 bases identical to TRBD1. The CDR3 extends over 19 amino acids. The J segment lost 2 bases and the V segment lost 0 bases, leaving 13 bases of the junction unmatched. Germline CDR1 is LGHNA and CDR2 is YNFKEQ. CDR3 bases: TGTGCCAGCAGCCAAGAGGAAGGGACAGCAAGGAGCCCTGGAAACACCATATATTTT. Translation: CASSQEEGTARSPGNTIYF.

This clone was seen only a few times. Other nucleotide sequences from this sample produce the same CDR3. The V and J genes are TRBV5-1 and TRBJ1-1; 8 positions agree with TRBD1. V lost 4 bases, J lost 3 bases, and 5 bases stayed unmatched. The germline gives CDR1 SGHRS, CDR2 YFSETQ. CDR3 length: 14 amino acids. CDR3 region: CASSLDRAYTEAFF. In DNA, the CDR3 is TGCGCCAGCAGCCTGGACAGGGCGTACACTGAAGCTTTCTTT.

This chain uses TRBV10-2 with TRBJ2-1; 11 nucleotides align to TRBD2. This CDR3 is built from 16 residues. V lost 5 bases, J lost 9 bases, and 12 bases stayed unmatched. Germline V gives CDR1 WSHSY, CDR2 SAAADI. CDR3 residues: CASSRNGLAGATEQFF. DNA for the CDR3: TGCGCCAGCAGTCGAAATGGACTAGCGGGTGCTACTGAGCAGTTCTTC.

Turning to this clone: Mismatch with germline at one junction end may stem from a read error. The rearrangement links TRBV7-7 to TRBJ2-2; perhaps TRBD1 as D (6 bases). There are 15 residues in the CDR3. Germline V gene sequence: CDR1 SSHAT, CDR2 FNYEAQ (reference sequence). CDR3: CASSPTNRDTGELFF. The CDR3 DNA reads TGTGCTAGCAGCCCAACGAACAGGGATACCGGGGAGCTGTTTTTT.

The chain uses TRBV23-1 and TRBJ2-7, with 12 nucleotides matching TRBD2. TRBV23-1 is an ORF for which the function is uncertain. V was pared by 1 base and J by 3 bases, with 10 bases of the junction left unmatched. This CDR3 region has 18 residues. CDR3 sequence: CASSQWRGLAGNIYEQYF. CDR3 DNA sequence: TGCGCCAGCAGTCAATGGCGAGGACTAGCGGGAAACATCTACGAGCAGTACTTC.

J is TRBJ2-2 and V is TRBV9, with 7 bases identical to TRBD2. Germline V gene data show CDR1 as SGDLS and CDR2 as YYNGEE. The CDR3 has 16 residues. Germline trimming cut 4 bases from V and 4 bases from J; bases unmatched to any gene: 10. The CDR3 is CASSPRLAESTGELFF. The CDR3 nucleotides read TGTGCCAGCAGCCCCCGCCTAGCGGAATCCACCGGGGAGCTGTTTTTT.

The gene calls are TRBV7-9 and TRBJ2-2; TRBD1 agrees at 11 bases. V dropped 4 bases and J dropped 0; count of bases not matched to a gene: 10. The CDR3 runs to 19 residues. CDR1 and CDR2 (germline): SEHNR, FQNEAQ (reference sequence). The CDR3: CASSYRDRGIRSNTGELFF. Written as DNA, the CDR3 is TGTGCCAGCAGCTACCGGGACAGGGGGATCCGGTCGAACACCGGGGAGCTGTTTTTT.

The chain is built from TRBV2 and TRBJ1-5, with D tentatively TRBD1 (5 bases). CDR1 and CDR2 from the germline V gene are SNHLY and FYNNEI. Trimming shortened V by 11 bases and J by 3 bases, and 14 bases separated the two germline ends. CDR3 size: 13 residues. The CDR3 DNA reads TGTGCCGGATCAAAGGACAACAATCAGCCCCAGCATTTT. This sequence encodes CAGSKDNNQPQHF.

The CDR3 sequence: CASSFRGQTIGYTF. The CDR3 DNA is TGTGCCAGCAGTTTTAGGGGTCAAACTATAGGCTACACCTTC. The rearrangement uses TRBV28 and TRBJ1-2, with D tentatively TRBD1 (5 bases). There are 14 residues in the CDR3. Trimming took 3 bases from V and 8 from J, leaving 16 bases between them. Germline-derived CDR1 and CDR2 are MDHEN and SYDVKM.

V is TRBV29-1 and J is TRBJ2-5; D is undetermined. CDR1 and CDR2 from the germline V gene are SQVTM and ANQGSEA. This CDR3 contains 14 residues. V was trimmed by 2 bases and J by 4 bases, leaving 14 bases between them. CDR3: CSVEPRLIRETQYF. The CDR3 DNA follows: TGCAGCGTTGAACCCCGTCTAATAAGAGAGACCCAGTACTTC. The full variable domain, its missing parts supplied by reference TRBV29-1 and TRBJ2-5, is SAVISQKPSRDICQRGTSLTIQCQVDSQVTMMFWYRQQPGQSLTLIATANQGSEATYESGFVIDKFPISRPNLTFSTLTVSNMSPEDSSIYLCSVEPRLIRETQYFGPGTRLLVL.